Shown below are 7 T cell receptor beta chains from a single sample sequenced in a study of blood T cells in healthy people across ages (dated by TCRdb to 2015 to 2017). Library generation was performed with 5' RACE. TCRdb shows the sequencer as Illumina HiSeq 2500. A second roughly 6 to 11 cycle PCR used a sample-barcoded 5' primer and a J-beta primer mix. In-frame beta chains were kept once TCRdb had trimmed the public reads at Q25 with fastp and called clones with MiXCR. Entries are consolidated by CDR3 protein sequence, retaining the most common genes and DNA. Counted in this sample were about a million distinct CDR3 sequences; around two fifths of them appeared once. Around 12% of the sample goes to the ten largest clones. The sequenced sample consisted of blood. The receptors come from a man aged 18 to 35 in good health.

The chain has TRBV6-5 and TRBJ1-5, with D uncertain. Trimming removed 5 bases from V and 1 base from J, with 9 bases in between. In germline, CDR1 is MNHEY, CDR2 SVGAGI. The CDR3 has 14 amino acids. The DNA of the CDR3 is TGTGCCAGCAGTCCTTCCCAGAGCAATCAGCCCCAGCATTTT. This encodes CASSPSQSNQPQHF.

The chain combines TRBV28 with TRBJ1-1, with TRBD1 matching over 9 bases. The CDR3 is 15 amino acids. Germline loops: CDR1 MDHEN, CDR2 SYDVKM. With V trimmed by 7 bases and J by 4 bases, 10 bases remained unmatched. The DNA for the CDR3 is TGTGCCAGCAAAACAGGGGGCAGGTTGGTCACTGAAGCTTTCTTT. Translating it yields CASKTGGRLVTEAFF.

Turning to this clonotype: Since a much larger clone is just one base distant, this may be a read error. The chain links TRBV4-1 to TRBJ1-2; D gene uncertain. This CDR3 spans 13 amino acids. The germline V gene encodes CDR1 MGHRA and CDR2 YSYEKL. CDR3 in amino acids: CASGQDASYGYTF. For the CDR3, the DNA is TGCGCCAGCGGCCAAGACGCCAGCTATGGCTACACCTTC.

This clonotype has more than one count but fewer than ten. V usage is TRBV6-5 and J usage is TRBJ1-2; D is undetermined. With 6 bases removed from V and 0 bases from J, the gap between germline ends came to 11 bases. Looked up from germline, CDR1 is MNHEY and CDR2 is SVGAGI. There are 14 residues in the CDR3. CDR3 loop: CASRASRPNYGYTF. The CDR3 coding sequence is TGTGCCAGCAGGGCGTCGAGGCCTAACTATGGCTACACCTTC.

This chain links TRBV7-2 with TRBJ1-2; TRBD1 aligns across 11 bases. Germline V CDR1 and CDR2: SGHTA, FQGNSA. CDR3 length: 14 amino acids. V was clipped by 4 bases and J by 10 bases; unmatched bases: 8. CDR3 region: CASSWTGQGDDYTF. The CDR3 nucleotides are TGTGCCAGCAGCTGGACGGGACAGGGGGATGACTACACCTTC.

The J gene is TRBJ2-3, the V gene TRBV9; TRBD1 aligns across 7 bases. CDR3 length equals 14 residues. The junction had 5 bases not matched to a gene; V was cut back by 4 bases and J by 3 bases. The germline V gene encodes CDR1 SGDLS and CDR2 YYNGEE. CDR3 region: CASSFDRDTDTQYF. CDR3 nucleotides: TGTGCCAGCAGCTTTGACAGGGATACAGATACGCAGTATTTT. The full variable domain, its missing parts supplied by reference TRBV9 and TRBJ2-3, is DSGVTQTPKHLITATGQRVTLRCSPRSGDLSVYWYQQSLDQGLQFLIQYYNGEERAKGNILERFSAQQFPDLHSELNLSSLELGDSALYFCASSFDRDTDTQYFGPGTRLTVL.

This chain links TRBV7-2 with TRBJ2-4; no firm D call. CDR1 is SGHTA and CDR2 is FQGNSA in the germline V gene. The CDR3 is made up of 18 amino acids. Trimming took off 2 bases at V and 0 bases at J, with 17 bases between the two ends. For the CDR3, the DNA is TGTGCCAGCAGCTTACGCGCGAAGGCCTTACAAGCCAAAAACATTCAGTACTTC. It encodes CASSLRAKALQAKNIQYF. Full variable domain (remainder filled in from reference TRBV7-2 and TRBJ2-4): GAGVSQSPSNKVTEKGKDVELRCDPISGHTALYWYRQSLGQGLEFLIYFQGNSAPDKSGLPSDRFSAERTGGSVSTLTIQRTQQEDSAVYLCASSLRAKALQAKNIQYFGAGTRLSVL.